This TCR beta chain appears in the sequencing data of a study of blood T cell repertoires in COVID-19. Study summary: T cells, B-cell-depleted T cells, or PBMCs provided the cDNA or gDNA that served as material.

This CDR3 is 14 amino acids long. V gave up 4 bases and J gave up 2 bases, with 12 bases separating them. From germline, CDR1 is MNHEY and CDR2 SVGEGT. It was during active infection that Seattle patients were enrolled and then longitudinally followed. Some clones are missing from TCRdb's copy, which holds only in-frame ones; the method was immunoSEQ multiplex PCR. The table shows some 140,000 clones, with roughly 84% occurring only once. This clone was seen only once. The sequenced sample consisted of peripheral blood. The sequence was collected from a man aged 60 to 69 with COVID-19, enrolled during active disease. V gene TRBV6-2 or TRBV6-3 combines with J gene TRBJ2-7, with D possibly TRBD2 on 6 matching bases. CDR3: CASSWEALPYEQYF. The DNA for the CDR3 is TGTGCCAGCAGTTGGGAGGCATTGCCCTACGAGCAGTACTTC.